The 19 T cell receptor beta chains reported below all come from one sample, sequenced in a study of T-cell memory formation after mild COVID-19 (dated by TCRdb to 2020 to 2023). The library relied on 5' RACE. The data were produced on an Illumina NovaSeq 6000. The raw public reads went through TCRdb reprocessing: fastp at Q25, MiXCR clone calling, in-frame beta chains kept. Rows are combined by CDR3 protein, so each entry shows the most common genes and DNA. The sample table holds 210,000 or so distinct CDR3 sequences, of which 27% were seen once. More than 9.5% of the sample is in the top ten clones. Sample: PBMCs or a T cell subset sorted from them (not recorded which). The receptors originated from an adult woman who had mild COVID-19 (a few samples of this study predate the infection). The sample titles of this study are shuffled in the database, so cell type and time point are left out; the donor was told from shared clones.

J is TRBJ1-2 and V is TRBV30, with TRBD1 matching over 8 bases. The CDR3 length is 12 residues. Looked up from germline, CDR1 is GTSNPN and CDR2 is SVGIG (reference sequence). The J segment lost 8 bases and the V segment lost 3 bases, leaving 5 bases of the junction unmatched. The CDR3 sequence is CAWRGTGSGYTF. CDR3 DNA: TGTGCCTGGAGGGGGACAGGATCCGGCTACACCTTC.

The chain joins TRBV30 to TRBJ2-2, with 10 bases fitting TRBD1. Germline values: CDR1 GTSNPN, CDR2 SVGIG (reference sequence). The CDR3 runs 14 residues. The V gene end was trimmed by 1 base and the J gene end by 6 bases; junction bases not matched to a gene: 2. The CDR3 DNA reads as TGTGCCTGGAGTGGGACAGGGGGGGCCGGGGAGCTGTTTTTT. Protein product: CAWSGTGGAGELFF.

The V gene is TRBV20-1, the J gene TRBJ1-5; tentatively, D is TRBD1 (6 bases). This CDR3 is 14 amino acids long. Germline V gene data show CDR1 as DFQATT and CDR2 as SNEGSKA (reference sequence). V was cut by 6 bases and J by 3 bases, with 15 bases left in between. CDR3 DNA: TGCAGTGCCGCTTTGGGACACATCAATCAGCCCCAGCATTTT. Amino acid sequence: CSAALGHINQPQHF.

The V call is TRBV7-2, the J call TRBJ2-3; no clear D. Trimming stripped 5 bases from V and 3 bases from J, with 12 bases between. The germline CDR1 and CDR2 sequences are SGHTA and FQGNSA. This CDR3 is 14 amino acids long. As DNA, the CDR3 is TGTGCCAGCAGCGGCCGTGGGGTTACAGATACGCAGTATTTT. Its translation is CASSGRGVTDTQYF.

This chain links TRBV12-3 or TRBV12-4 with TRBJ2-7; D assignment may be TRBD1 or TRBD2 (6 bases each). V was trimmed by 2 bases and J by 0 bases, leaving 11 bases between them. The CDR3 runs to 15 residues. The CDR3 loop is CASSLRGPSSYEQYF. The CDR3 DNA sequence: TGTGCCAGCAGTTTACGGGGGCCCAGCTCCTACGAGCAGTACTTC.

The chain carries TRBV18 and TRBJ2-5; 10 nucleotides match TRBD1. This CDR3 contains 13 residues. CDR1 is KGHSH, CDR2 LQKENI, per germline. V lost 4 bases and J lost 5; bases outside the gene matches: 1. The CDR3 bases are TGTGCCAGCTCACGGGGACAGGGGGAGACCCAGTACTTC. Translating it yields CASSRGQGETQYF.

The CDR3 DNA sequence: TGTGCCAGCACAGGGACAGGCAACAATCAGCCCCAGCATTTT. Translation: CASTGTGNNQPQHF. The V gene is TRBV28, the J gene TRBJ1-5, with TRBD1 matching over 8 bases. Germline assignment: CDR1 MDHEN and CDR2 SYDVKM. The CDR3 is made up of 14 amino acids. Trimming at V came to 7 bases and at J to 3 bases, leaving 5 bases not matched to a gene.

CDR3 coding DNA: TGCAGCTTAACAGGGGCCCTGGGTGGCTACACCTTC. It yields the protein CSLTGALGGYTF. The rearrangement joins TRBV29-1 to TRBJ1-2; 7 bases are shared with TRBD1. Germline V lookup: CDR1 SQVTM, CDR2 ANQGSEA. V lost 8 bases and J lost 7; bases outside the gene matches: 10. CDR3 length equals 12 residues.

This clonotype was counted a few times. The chain links TRBV7-2 to TRBJ2-7; 8 bases are a match to TRBD2. J was trimmed by 0 bases and V by 4 bases; bases with no gene match: 5. Germline CDR1 is SGHTA and CDR2 is FQGNSA. The CDR3 loop spans 15 amino acids. In DNA, the CDR3 is TGTGCCAGCAGCTCAAGCGGGAGTCTCTCCTACGAGCAGTACTTC. This sequence encodes CASSSSGSLSYEQYF. Filled out from reference TRBV7-2 and TRBJ2-7, the complete variable domain reads GAGVSQSPSNKVTEKGKDVELRCDPISGHTALYWYRQSLGQGLEFLIYFQGNSAPDKSGLPSDRFSAERTGGSVSTLTIQRTQQEDSAVYLCASSSSGSLSYEQYFGPGTRLTVT.

V usage is TRBV6-5 and J usage is TRBJ2-1, with D tentatively TRBD1 (6 bases). CDR1 and CDR2 (germline): MNHEY, SVGAGI. Trimming shortened V by 8 bases and J by 5 bases, and 13 bases separated the two germline ends. This CDR3 has 13 amino acids. CDR3 coding DNA: TGTGCCAGCGGGGCGGACAGCAACAATGAGCAGTTCTTC. Encoded protein: CASGADSNNEQFF.

The rearrangement links TRBV2 to TRBJ1-2; a weak D match, TRBD1 (6 bases). V was pared by 6 bases and J by 7 bases, with 9 bases between. This CDR3 region has 11 residues. In germline, CDR1 is SNHLY, CDR2 FYNNEI. The chain's CDR3 is CASRHRVGYTF. The CDR3, as DNA: TGTGCCAGCAGGCACAGGGTTGGCTACACCTTC.

The chain carries TRBV6-1 and TRBJ2-3; D unclear. Trimming took 6 bases from V and 9 from J, leaving 13 bases between them. Germline CDR1 is MNHNS and CDR2 is SASEGT. The CDR3 has 12 amino acids. DNA for the CDR3: TGTGCCAGCAGCCAAATAGTGCAAACGCAGTATTTT. Translation: CASSQIVQTQYF.

There are a few counts of this clonotype. Here the CDR3 reads CSETGQLQETQYF. The DNA of the CDR3 is TGCAGCGAGACGGGACAACTCCAAGAGACCCAGTACTTC. The chain is built from TRBV29-1 and TRBJ2-5, with a weak D call TRBD1 (6 bases). V dropped 7 bases and J dropped 1 base, with 13 bases sitting between them. Germline loops: CDR1 SQVTM, CDR2 ANQGSEA. This CDR3 has 13 amino acids.

A few counts support this clonotype. The V call is TRBV7-2, the J call TRBJ2-3, with 7 nucleotides matching TRBD1. Germline V lookup: CDR1 SGHTA, CDR2 FQGNSA. This CDR3 is built from 14 residues. Unmatched junction bases numbered 3, after V lost 3 bases and J lost 3 bases. The DNA for the CDR3 is TGTGCCAGCAGCTTGGGACAGATAACAGATACGCAGTATTTT. This encodes CASSLGQITDTQYF. Full variable domain (rest looked up from reference TRBV7-2 and TRBJ2-3): GAGVSQSPSNKVTEKGKDVELRCDPISGHTALYWYRQSLGQGLEFLIYFQGNSAPDKSGLPSDRFSAERTGGSVSTLTIQRTQQEDSAVYLCASSLGQITDTQYFGPGTRLTVL.

This chain connects TRBV7-8 to TRBJ2-2; possibly TRBD1 for D (5 bases). V was shortened by 4 bases and J by 1 base, with 13 bases between the two germline ends. CDR1 SGHVS and CDR2 FQNEAQ come from the germline V gene. This CDR3 contains 16 residues. CDR3 residues: CASSSRIQENTGELFF. For the CDR3, the DNA is TGTGCCAGCAGCTCCCGGATACAGGAGAACACCGGGGAGCTGTTTTTT.

J is TRBJ2-2 and V is TRBV9, with 9 bases fitting TRBD2. Germline-derived CDR1 and CDR2 are SGDLS and YYNGEE. This CDR3 region has 17 residues. V dropped 5 bases and J dropped 4; count of bases not matched to a gene: 12. CDR3 residues: CASSHNRAAGGTGELFF. CDR3 coding DNA: TGTGCCAGCAGTCACAACAGGGCAGCGGGGGGCACCGGGGAGCTGTTTTTT.

This chain links TRBV30 with TRBJ2-1, with 8 positions matching TRBD2. This CDR3 comprises 13 residues. CDR1 is GTSNPN, CDR2 SVGIG, per germline (reference sequence). The V gene end was trimmed by 2 bases and the J gene end by 8 bases; junction bases not matched to a gene: 5. CDR3 sequence reads: CAWSSGSFDEQFF. In DNA, the CDR3 is TGTGCCTGGAGTAGCGGGAGTTTCGATGAGCAGTTCTTC.

The CDR3 DNA reads TGTGCCAGCTCACCACGCGAGATGCGACAGGGTGGCGAGCAGTACTTC. Translated, it gives CASSPREMRQGGEQYF. This rearrangement joins TRBV18 to TRBJ2-7, with 7 positions matching TRBD1. V dropped 1 base and J dropped 6; count of bases not matched to a gene: 12. The CDR3 spans 16 residues. Germline lookup yields CDR1 KGHSH and CDR2 LQKENI.

The gene calls are TRBV11-3 and TRBJ2-6; 9 positions agree with TRBD2. CDR1 SGHNT and CDR2 YENEEA come from the germline V gene. The CDR3 is made up of 18 amino acids. V shed 5 bases and J 3 bases; nucleotides not matched to a gene: 11. The CDR3 loop is CASSPWGSGSGGANVLTF. The CDR3, as DNA: TGTGCCAGCAGCCCTTGGGGTAGCGGGAGCGGTGGGGCCAACGTCCTGACTTTC.